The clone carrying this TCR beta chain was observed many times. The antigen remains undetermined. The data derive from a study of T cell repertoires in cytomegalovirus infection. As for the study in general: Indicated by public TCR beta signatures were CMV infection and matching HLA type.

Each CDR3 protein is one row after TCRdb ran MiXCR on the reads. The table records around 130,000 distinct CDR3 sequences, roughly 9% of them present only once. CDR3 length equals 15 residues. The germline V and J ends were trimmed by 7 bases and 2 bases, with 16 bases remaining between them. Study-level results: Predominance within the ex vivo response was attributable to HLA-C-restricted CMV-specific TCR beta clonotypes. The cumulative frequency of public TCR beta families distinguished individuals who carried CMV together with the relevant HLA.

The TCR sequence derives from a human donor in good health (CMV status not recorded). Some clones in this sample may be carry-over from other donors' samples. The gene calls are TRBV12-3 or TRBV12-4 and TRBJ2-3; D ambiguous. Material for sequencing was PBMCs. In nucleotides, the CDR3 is TGTGCCAGCACCCCTCCGAATCCCGACACAGATACGCAGTATTTT. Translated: CASTPPNPDTDTQYF.